This T cell receptor beta chain was observed in a study of T cells in Graves' hyperthyroidism and ophthalmopathy. Findings of the study overall: Blood also held most thyroid clonotypes expanded beyond 0.001.

This clonotype showed up many times. Antigen: not known. The V end was cut by 7 bases, the J end by 2 bases, with 17 bases between. Germline lookup yields CDR1 MNHEY and CDR2 SMNVEV (reference sequence). The CDR3 runs to 16 residues. Uncontrolled infection, other autoimmune disease, pregnancy or lactation barred patients from enrollment. There were TCR beta CDR3 regions amplified from RNA transcripts. HTBI primers were used for first-round RT-PCR of the TCR CDR3. Each CDR3 protein is one row after TCRdb ran MiXCR on the multiplex PCR reads. The table includes 700,000 or so distinct CDR3 sequences, roughly 15% detected once.

The sequence derives from a woman aged 50 to 60 with Graves' ophthalmopathy. The specimen sequenced was blood. The genes are TRBV27 and TRBJ1-4; D remains unclear. The CDR3 coding sequence is TGTGCCAGCAAGCATGGCGGGGATTGGACTAATGAAAAACTGTTTTTT. It specifies CASKHGGDWTNEKLFF.